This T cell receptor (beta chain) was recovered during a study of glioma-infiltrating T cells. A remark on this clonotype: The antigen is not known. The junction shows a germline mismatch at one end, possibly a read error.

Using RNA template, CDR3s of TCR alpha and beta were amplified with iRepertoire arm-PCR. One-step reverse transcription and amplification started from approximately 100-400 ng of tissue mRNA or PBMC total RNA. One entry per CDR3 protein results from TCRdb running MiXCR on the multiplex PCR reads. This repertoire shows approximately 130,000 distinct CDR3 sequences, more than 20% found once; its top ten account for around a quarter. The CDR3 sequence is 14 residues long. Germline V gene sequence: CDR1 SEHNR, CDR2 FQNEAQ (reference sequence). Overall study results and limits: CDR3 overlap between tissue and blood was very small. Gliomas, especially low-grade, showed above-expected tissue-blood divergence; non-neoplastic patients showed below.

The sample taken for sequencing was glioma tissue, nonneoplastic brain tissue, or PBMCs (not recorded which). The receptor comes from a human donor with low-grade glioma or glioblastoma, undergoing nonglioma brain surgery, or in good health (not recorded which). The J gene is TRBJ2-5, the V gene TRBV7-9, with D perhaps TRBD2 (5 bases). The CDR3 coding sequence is TGTGCCAGCAGCGCCGGACTGGTCCAAGAGAACCAGTACTTC. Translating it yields CASSAGLVQENQYF. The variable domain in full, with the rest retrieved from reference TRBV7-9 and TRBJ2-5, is DTGVSQNPRHKITKRGQNVTFRCDPISEHNRLYWYRQTLGQGPEFLTYFQNEAQLEKSRLLSDRFSAERPKGSFSTLEIQRTEQGDSAMYLCASSAGLVQENQYFGPGTRLLVL.